This T cell receptor (beta chain) was recovered during a study of CXCR3-negative and CXCR3-positive naive CD8 T cells. Germline CDR1 reads SEHNR; CDR2 reads FQNEAQ (reference sequence). The CDR3 has 16 residues. Researchers prepared the TRB cDNA libraries using 5' RACE with UMI labels. TCRdb reprocessed the 5' RACE reads and keeps a single row for each CDR3 protein, giving no DNA. Its listing shows about 120,000 distinct CDR3 sequences. In regard to this clonotype: Its cognate antigen is unknown.

Study conclusions and caveats: Hydrophobicity of TRB CDR3s was greater in CXCR3-positive naive cells than in CXCR3-negative naive cells.

Sequencing was performed on naive CXCR3+ CD8+ T cells from blood. The subset denotes: CD45RO-CCR7+CD27+CD95- naive CD8+ T cells expressing CXCR3 (TNR3+). V is TRBV7-9 and J is TRBJ1-1; TCRdb reports TRBD1, a call that lacks DNA to check it against. This clonotype was obtained from a human donor in good health. Some clones in this sample may be carry-over from other donors' samples. The CDR3 here is CASVFLQGALNTEAFF.